The clone carrying this TCR beta chain was observed at least ten times. Its antigen is unidentified. The CDR3 runs to 13 residues. V lost 6 bases, J lost 2 bases, and 10 bases lay in between. The germline gives CDR1 KGHSH, CDR2 LQKENI. This entry belongs to a study of T cells in Graves' hyperthyroidism and ophthalmopathy. Points from the study as a whole: Blood samples included most of the expanded thyroid clonotypes exceeding 0.001.

It was RNA transcripts that yielded the amplified TCR beta CDR3 regions. HTBI primers drove first-round RT-PCR of the TCR CDR3. TCRdb reanalysed the multiplex PCR reads using MiXCR and keeps one entry per CDR3 protein. This table has fewer than 900,000 distinct CDR3 sequences, about 19% appearing once. Specimen: blood. This sequence joins TRBV18 and TRBJ1-1, with D possibly being TRBD1 (5 bases). This sequence originates from a woman aged 45-60 years with Graves' hyperthyroidism that later progressed to Graves' ophthalmopathy. The DNA of the CDR3 is TGTGCCAGCTCGCGGGACGCCAACACTGAAGCTTTCTTT. This translates into CASSRDANTEAFF.